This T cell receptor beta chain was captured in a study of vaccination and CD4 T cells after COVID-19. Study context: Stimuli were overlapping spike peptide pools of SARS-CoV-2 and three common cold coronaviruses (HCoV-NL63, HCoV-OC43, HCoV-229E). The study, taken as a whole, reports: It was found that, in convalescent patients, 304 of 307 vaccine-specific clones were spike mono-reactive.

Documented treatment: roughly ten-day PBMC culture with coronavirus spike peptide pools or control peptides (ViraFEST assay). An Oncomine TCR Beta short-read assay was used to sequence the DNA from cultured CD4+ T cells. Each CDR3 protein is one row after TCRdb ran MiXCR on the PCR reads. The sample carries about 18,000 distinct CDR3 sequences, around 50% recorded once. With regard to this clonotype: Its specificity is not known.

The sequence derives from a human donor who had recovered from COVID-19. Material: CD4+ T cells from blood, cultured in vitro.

CDR3 sequence: CASSPTTFGGKDTQYF. The CDR3 coding sequence is TGTGCCAGTAGTCCCACCACCTTCGGAGGAAAAGATACGCAGTATTTT. The chain combines TRBV19 with TRBJ2-3; a possible D gene is TRBD2 (5 bases). This CDR3 region has 16 residues. V lost 5 bases and J 5 bases, leaving 20 bases between the germline ends. Germline assignment: CDR1 LNHDA and CDR2 SQIVND (reference sequence).